This entry features one T cell receptor (beta chain) sequence. TCRdb keeps only in-frame clones here, not all; method: immunoSEQ multiplex PCR. The sample has under 400,000 clones, 88% seen once; the top ten hold 1.5% to 2%. The sample comes from a study of blood T cell repertoires in COVID-19. Deletions cut 0 bases from V and 2 bases from J, with 8 bases between. CDR3 size: 15 residues. Germline CDR1 is ENHRY and CDR2 is SYGVKD. This clonotype was obtained from a woman in her 30s with COVID-19, enrolled during active disease. Source material: peripheral blood. This chain connects TRBV10-3 to TRBJ1-5, with D possibly being TRBD1 (5 bases). CDR3 bases: TGTGCCATCAGTGAGTCGCAGGGTGGCAATCAGCCCCAGCATTTT. Translating gives CAISESQGGNQPQHF.